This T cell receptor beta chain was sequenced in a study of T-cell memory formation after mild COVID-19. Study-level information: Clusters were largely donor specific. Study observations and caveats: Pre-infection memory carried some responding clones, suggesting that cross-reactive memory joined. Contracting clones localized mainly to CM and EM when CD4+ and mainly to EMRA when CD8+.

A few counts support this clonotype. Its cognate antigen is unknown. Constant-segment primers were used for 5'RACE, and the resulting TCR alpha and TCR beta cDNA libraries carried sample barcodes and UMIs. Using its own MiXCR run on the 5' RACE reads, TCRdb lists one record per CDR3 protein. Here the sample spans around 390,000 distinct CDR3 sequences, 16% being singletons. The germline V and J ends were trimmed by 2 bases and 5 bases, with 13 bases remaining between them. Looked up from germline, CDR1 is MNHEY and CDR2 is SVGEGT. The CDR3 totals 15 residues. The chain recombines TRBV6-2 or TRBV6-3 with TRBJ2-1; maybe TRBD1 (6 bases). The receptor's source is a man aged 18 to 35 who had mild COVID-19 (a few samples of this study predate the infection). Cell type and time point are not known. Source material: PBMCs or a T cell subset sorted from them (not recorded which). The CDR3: CASSYPQGTHNEQFF. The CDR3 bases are TGTGCCAGCAGTTACCCACAGGGAACCCACAATGAGCAGTTCTTC.